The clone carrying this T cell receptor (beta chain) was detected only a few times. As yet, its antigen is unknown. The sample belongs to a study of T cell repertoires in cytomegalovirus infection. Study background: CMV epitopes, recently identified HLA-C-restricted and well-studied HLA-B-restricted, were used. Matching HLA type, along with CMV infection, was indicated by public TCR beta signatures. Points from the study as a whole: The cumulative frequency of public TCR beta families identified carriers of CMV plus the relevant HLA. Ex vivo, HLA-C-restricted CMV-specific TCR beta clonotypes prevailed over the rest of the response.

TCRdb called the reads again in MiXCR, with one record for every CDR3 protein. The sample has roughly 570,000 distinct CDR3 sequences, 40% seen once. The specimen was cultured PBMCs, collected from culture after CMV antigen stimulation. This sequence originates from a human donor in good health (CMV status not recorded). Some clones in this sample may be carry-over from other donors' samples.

The CDR3 DNA sequence: TGTGCCAGCAGCTCCCCAGGGGCGCCCTCCTACGAGCAGTACTTC. Encoded protein: CASSSPGAPSYEQYF. The genes are TRBV7-9 and TRBJ2-7; tentatively, D is TRBD1 (6 bases). Trimming cost V 4 bases and J 0 bases, with 13 bases left between them. CDR1 is SEHNR, CDR2 FQNEAQ, per germline (reference sequence). The CDR3 length is 15 residues.